The entry below describes one TCR beta chain. The data are from a study of blood T cells in healthy people across ages. Per the germline V gene, CDR1 is MDHEN and CDR2 is SYDVKM. This CDR3 has 14 amino acids. V lost 5 bases and J 7 bases, leaving 14 bases between the germline ends. Together with a sample-barcoded 5' primer, a J-beta primer mix was included in a second PCR lasting roughly 7 to 11 cycles. TCRdb reprocessed the 5' RACE reads via MiXCR and lists one record per CDR3 protein. This table has 730,000 or so distinct CDR3 sequences, roughly two fifths appearing once. The sequenced sample consisted of blood. The sequence derives from a woman in her fifties or sixties in good health. The rearrangement links TRBV28 to TRBJ1-4; D is perhaps TRBD1 (6 bases). The chain's CDR3 is CASSQPQGVEKLFF. In DNA, the CDR3 is TGTGCCAGCAGTCAACCACAGGGAGTTGAAAAACTGTTTTTT.